This T cell receptor beta chain comes out of a study of blood T cell repertoires in COVID-19. Study details: Whether acute or convalescent, the COVID-19 samples came from the United States, Italy and Spain. Sample material is recorded as cDNA or gDNA derived from T cells, B-cell-depleted T cells, or PBMCs.

Germline CDR1 reads SGHRS; CDR2 reads YFSETQ. The CDR3 sequence is 14 residues long. V was trimmed by 3 bases and J by 1 base, leaving 10 bases between them. How the authors handled the data: Reference gene primer amplification gave estimated nucleated cell counts. This table comes from immunoSEQ multiplex PCR, and its TCRdb copy is limited to in-frame clones, with some not included. V, J and clone size reflect that table, while D and trimming were determined from the DNA. The repertoire includes 150,000 to 200,000 clones, approximately 87% of them detected once, and 9.5% to 13% sits in the top ten. Seattle's cohort entered during active infection and was followed longitudinally.

This TCR derives from a woman in her sixties with COVID-19, enrolled during active disease. The source material was peripheral blood. The chain employs TRBV5-1 and TRBJ1-1; D is uncertain. The chain's CDR3 is CASSSGLTNTEAFF. The CDR3 nucleotides read TGCGCCAGCAGCTCAGGACTCACGAACACTGAAGCTTTCTTT. The whole variable domain, filled in from reference TRBV5-1 and TRBJ1-1, reads KAGVTQTPRYLIKTRGQQVTLSCSPISGHRSVSWYQQTPGQGLQFLFEYFSETQRNKGNFPGRFSGRQFSNSRSEMNVSTLELGDSALYLCASSSGLTNTEAFFGQGTRLTVV.